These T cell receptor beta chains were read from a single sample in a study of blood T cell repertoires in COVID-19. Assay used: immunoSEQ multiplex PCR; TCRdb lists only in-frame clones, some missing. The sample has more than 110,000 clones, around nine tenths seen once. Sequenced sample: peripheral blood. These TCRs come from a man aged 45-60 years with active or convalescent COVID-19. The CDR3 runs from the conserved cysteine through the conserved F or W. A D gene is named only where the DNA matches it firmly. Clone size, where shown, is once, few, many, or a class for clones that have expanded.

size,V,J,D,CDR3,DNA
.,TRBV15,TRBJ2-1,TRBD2,CATSRDLAGVNEQFF,TGTGCCACCAGCAGAGATTTAGCGGGAGTCAATGAGCAGTTCTTC
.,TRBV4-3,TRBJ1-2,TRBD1,CASSPGQGHGYTF,TGCGCCAGCAGCCCCGGACAGGGACATGGCTACACCTTC
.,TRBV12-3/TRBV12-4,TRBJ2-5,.,CASSLGRSETQYF,TGTGCCAGCAGTTTAGGTCGGTCGGAGACCCAGTACTTC
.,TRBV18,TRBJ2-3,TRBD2,CASSPKLTSGRTDTQYF,TGTGCCAGCTCACCCAAACTCACTAGCGGGAGAACAGATACGCAGTATTTT
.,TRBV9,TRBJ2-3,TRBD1,CASSEGGPRTDTQYF,TGTGCCAGCAGCGAAGGGGGCCCACGAACAGATACGCAGTATTTT
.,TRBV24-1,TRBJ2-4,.,CATSDALNIQYF,TGTGCCACCAGTGACGCACTGAACATTCAGTACTTC
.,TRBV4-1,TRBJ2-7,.,CASSHLLRLSEEQYF,TGCGCCAGCAGCCACCTCCTGAGGCTCAGTGAGGAGCAGTACTTC
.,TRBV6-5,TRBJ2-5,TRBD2,CASSYSPWGGETQYF,TGTGCCAGCAGTTACAGCCCCTGGGGGGGAGAGACCCAGTACTTC
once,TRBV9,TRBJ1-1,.,CASSPRQGDTEAFF,TGTGCCAGCAGCCCCCGCCAGGGTGACACTGAAGCTTTCTTT
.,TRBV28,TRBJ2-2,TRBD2,CASSSGSGGVRELFF,TGTGCCAGCAGTTCCGGGAGCGGGGGAGTCCGGGAGCTGTTTTTT
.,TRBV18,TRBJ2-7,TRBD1,CASSLDRVLPYEQYF,TGTGCCAGCTCCCTCGACAGGGTGCTTCCCTACGAGCAGTACTTC
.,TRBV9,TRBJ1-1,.,CASKMMANTEAFF,TGTGCCAGCAAAATGATGGCGAACACTGAAGCTTTCTTT
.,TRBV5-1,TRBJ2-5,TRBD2,CATRDGGGPQETQYF,TGCGCCACCCGCGACGGGGGGGGCCCCCAAGAGACCCAGTACTTC